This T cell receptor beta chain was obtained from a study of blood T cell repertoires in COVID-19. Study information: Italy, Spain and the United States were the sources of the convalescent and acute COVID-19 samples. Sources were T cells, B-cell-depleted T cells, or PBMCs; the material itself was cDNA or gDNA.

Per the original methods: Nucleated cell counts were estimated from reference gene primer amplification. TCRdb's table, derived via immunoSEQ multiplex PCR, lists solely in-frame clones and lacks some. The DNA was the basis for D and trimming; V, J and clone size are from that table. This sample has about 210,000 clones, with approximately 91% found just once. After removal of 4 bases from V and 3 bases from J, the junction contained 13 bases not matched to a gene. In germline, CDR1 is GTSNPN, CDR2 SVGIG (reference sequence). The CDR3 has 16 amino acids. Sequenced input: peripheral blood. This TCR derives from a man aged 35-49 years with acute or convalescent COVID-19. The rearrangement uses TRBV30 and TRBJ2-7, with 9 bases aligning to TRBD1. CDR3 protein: CAWTSGTGMFFYEQYF. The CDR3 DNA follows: TGTGCCTGGACCTCAGGGACAGGGATGTTCTTCTACGAGCAGTACTTC. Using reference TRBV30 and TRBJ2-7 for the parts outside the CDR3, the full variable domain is SQTIHQWPATLVQPVGSPLSLECTVEGTSNPNLYWYRQAAGRGLQLLFYSVGIGQISSEVPQNLSASRPQDRQFILSSKKLLLSDSGFYLCAWTSGTGMFFYEQYFGPGTRLTVT.